A single sample gave rise to the 14 T cell receptor beta chains below, sequenced in a study of cytomegalovirus exposure and HLA in healthy donors. Amplification used 60 Vbeta primers and 13 Jbeta primers. Sequenced by immunoSEQ multiplex PCR; TCRdb stores in-frame clones only, minus some. The sample has about 77,000 clones; 70% to 80% are singletons. The sample consisted of PBMCs. The receptors derive from a man in his forties in good health and CMV-seronegative.

The rearrangement joins TRBV5-4 to TRBJ1-6; perhaps TRBD1 as D (6 bases). The germline V gene encodes CDR1 SGHNT and CDR2 YYREEE (reference sequence). V was shortened by 1 base and J by 5 bases, with 10 bases between the two germline ends. This CDR3 has 15 residues. This CDR3 reads CASSLQQGDNSPLHF. The CDR3 bases are TGTGCCAGCAGCTTGCAACAGGGAGATAATTCACCCCTCCACTTT.

A few counts support this clone. This chain joins TRBV30 and TRBJ1-5; no definite D call. Between the trimmed V and J ends, which lost 1 base and 3 bases, there was a span of 13 bases. The CDR3 is made up of 15 amino acids. Germline V lookup: CDR1 GTSNPN, CDR2 SVGIG (reference sequence). This CDR3 reads CAWSGVGRNNQPQHF. The CDR3 DNA is TGTGCCTGGAGTGGGGTAGGCAGGAACAATCAGCCCCAGCATTTT.

The chain has TRBV5-1 and TRBJ2-7; D is unresolved. Germline V gene lookup returns CDR1 SGHRS and CDR2 YFSETQ. This CDR3 contains 13 residues. V was pared by 4 bases and J by 1 base, with 9 bases between. The CDR3 DNA sequence: TGCGCCAGCAGCCCACTGTCGTCCTACGAGCAGTACTTC. Translating it yields CASSPLSSYEQYF.

V gene TRBV4-1 combines with J gene TRBJ2-7, with a weak D call TRBD2 (6 bases). Trimming removed 1 base at V and 6 bases at J, with 13 bases between. Per the germline V gene, CDR1 is MGHRA and CDR2 is YSYEKL. The CDR3 is made up of 14 amino acids. CDR3: CASSQGPGDIEQYF. The CDR3, as DNA: TGCGCCAGCAGCCAAGGTCCGGGGGATATCGAGCAGTACTTC.

The chain carries TRBV7-9 and TRBJ2-4; D gene ambiguous. This CDR3 has 15 amino acids. Germline V gene sequence: CDR1 SEHNR, CDR2 FQNEAQ (reference sequence). Trimming took off 2 bases at V and 7 bases at J, with 15 bases between the two ends. CDR3 DNA sequence: TGTGCCAGCAGCTTAATGGCGGCCTTTGGGAACATTCAGTACTTC. Residues: CASSLMAAFGNIQYF.

The gene calls are TRBV5-8 and TRBJ1-4, with D unclear. Between the trimmed V and J ends, which lost 0 bases and 3 bases, there was a span of 9 bases. Per germline, CDR1 SGHTS and CDR2 YDEGEE. The CDR3 has 15 amino acids. The CDR3 here is CASSLEGEPNEKLFF. CDR3 coding DNA: TGTGCCAGCAGCTTGGAAGGAGAACCTAATGAAAAACTGTTTTTT. Full variable domain (outside the CDR3, taken from reference TRBV5-8 and TRBJ1-4): EAGVTQSPTHLIKTRGQQATLRCSPISGHTSVYWYQQALGLGLQFLLWYDEGEERNRGNFPPRFSGRQFPNYSSELNVNALELEDSALYLCASSLEGEPNEKLFFGSGTQLSVL.

The chain combines TRBV7-6 with TRBJ1-1; D remains ambiguous. CDR1 SGHVS and CDR2 FNYEAQ come from the germline V gene. The CDR3 runs 15 residues. V lost 2 bases and J 8 bases, leaving 18 bases between the germline ends. CDR3 loop: CASSLTSLRSFEAFF. The CDR3 coding sequence is TGTGCCAGCAGCTTAACGTCCCTAAGGAGTTTCGAAGCTTTCTTT.

The chain links TRBV7-3 to TRBJ1-2; D ambiguous. Germline values: CDR1 SGHTA, CDR2 FQGTGA. This CDR3 comprises 15 residues. With 1 base removed from V and 0 bases from J, the gap between germline ends came to 9 bases. The CDR3 sequence is CASSLRRSPNYGYTF. In nucleotides, the CDR3 is TGTGCCAGCAGCTTAAGGCGGTCCCCTAACTATGGCTACACCTTC.

The V call is TRBV5-5, the J call TRBJ1-5; 8 nucleotides line up with TRBD1. Germline-derived CDR1 and CDR2 are SGHKS and YYEKEE (reference sequence). The V gene end was trimmed by 4 bases and the J gene end by 7 bases; junction bases not matched to a gene: 4. The CDR3 loop spans 13 amino acids. The CDR3 sequence is CASSTGQVQPQHF. The CDR3 nucleotides read TGTGCCAGCAGCACGGGACAGGTCCAGCCCCAGCATTTT.

A few counts support this clone. The V call is TRBV4-2, the J call TRBJ2-3; D unclear. The V end lost 0 bases, the J end lost 1 base, and 11 bases lay between the germline ends. Germline V CDR1 and CDR2: LGHNA, YNFKEQ. The CDR3 sequence is 16 residues long. DNA for the CDR3: TGTGCCAGCAGCCAAGATTCCAGCGATGGCACAGATACGCAGTATTTT. This sequence encodes CASSQDSSDGTDTQYF.

The rearrangement joins TRBV20-1 to TRBJ1-1; a possible D gene is TRBD1 (5 bases). Looked up from germline, CDR1 is DFQATT and CDR2 is SNEGSKA (reference sequence). Between the trimmed V and J ends, which lost 6 bases and 9 bases, there was a span of 11 bases. The CDR3 covers 10 residues. The CDR3 DNA follows: TGCAGTGCGGGAAGACAGAAAGCTTTCTTT. Translating it yields CSAGRQKAFF.

The rearrangement joins TRBV29-1 to TRBJ2-7; TRBD2 matches at 7 bases. Germline CDR1 is SQVTM and CDR2 is ANQGSEA. The CDR3 contains 13 residues. V trimming: 7 bases; J trimming: 5 bases; junction bases outside the gene matches: 11. The CDR3 loop is CSAGTGGSNEQYF. In nucleotides, the CDR3 is TGCAGCGCAGGGACTGGCGGGAGCAACGAGCAGTACTTC.

In the case of this clone: Because the CDR3's place on the DNA is in doubt, the DNA is left out and the CDR3 is given as listed by TCRdb. The chain uses TRBV28 and TRBJ2-3; the table gives TRBD1 as D, unverified against the DNA. Germline assignment: CDR1 MDHEN and CDR2 SYDVKM. Both ends counted, the CDR3 spans 17 residues. This chain's CDR3 is CASSTSRTGGLVDTQYF.

The chain joins TRBV9 to TRBJ1-5; D might be TRBD1 (5 bases). CDR1 is SGDLS and CDR2 is YYNGEE in the germline V gene. The ends were cut back, 4 bases at V and 0 bases at J, with 11 bases in the middle. CDR3 length: 15 residues. CDR3 protein: CASSLGPYSNQPQHF. DNA of the CDR3: TGTGCCAGCAGCTTGGGGCCCTATAGCAATCAGCCCCAGCATTTT.